The sequence of this TCR beta chain was determined in a study of T cell responses to AZD1222 COVID-19 vaccine (dated by TCRdb to 2020 to 2023). About the investigation overall: AZD1222 recipients given second doses at about 4 weeks or at about 12 weeks were pooled, since spike-specific TCR depth and breadth were not found to differ between the two schedules. TCR sequencing was performed for roughly 250 trial participants, of whom about 200 were given two doses of AZD1222 and roughly 25 were given two doses of MenACWY control vaccine. Trial participants were enrolled by age into subgroups of 18-55, 56-69 and 70-plus years, and around 150, 28 and 57 TCR-sequenced participants, respectively, were included in these subgroups. Paper-wide results and their limitations: Nearly half of unique spike-specific TCRs reportedly recognized epitopes outside regions mutated in the B.1.351 and B.1.1.7 variants. Most participants were white British and females outnumbered males, and the authors suggested that clonal diversity may have been underestimated. The whole spike protein was spanned by vaccine-associated CD4 TCRs, and dominant responses were seen in regions 160-218 and 743-854. Because no day 14 peak-response samples were available, the repertoires could be characterized only after the peak T cell response. Conclusions about previously exposed vaccinees were limited because only six or seven AZD1222 recipients were SARS-CoV-2 seropositive at baseline. The 56-69-year group was small, and its depth increase did not reach significance, likely because of low power. After two AZD1222 doses, spike-specific TCR breadth and depth were significantly higher than at day 0 and than in MenACWY recipients.

Regarding this clone: The target of this receptor is not known. Per-base quality was not reported, and no clone a single base away is much larger than it.

The CDR3 regions of human TCRbeta chains were subjected to immunosequencing. The study's own analysis went as follows. Repertoire TCRs were checked for matches against a reference library of SARS-CoV-2-specific TCRs that had been generated using the MIRA antigen-specificity platform. Breadth was defined as the fraction of unique TCRs that were SARS-CoV-2-associated. Depth was defined as the fraction of total T cells that were SARS-CoV-2-associated. Using the MIRA data, every spike-specific TCR was mapped to the spike region that the TCR reacted to and assigned to either a CD4 or a CD8 class. Log10-transformed breadth and depth values were compared by one-way ANOVA with Sidak's multiple comparisons tests. The clones in this table, taken by TCRdb from immuneACCESS, are in-frame only. Not every clone is retained; where verified, under half of the shortfall comes from an unresolved V gene, and the cause of the rest is unknown. Clonal size and the V and J genes are those of that table, whereas D and trimming came from the DNA. Here the sample has about 100,000 clones; around 87% occur a single time. Jointly, the top ten make up about 2.5% of the sample.

Interpreted using the paper, the time point label stands for: baseline before first vaccination. Samples from vaccinated people were obtained from the UK trials COV001 and COV002, which included a single-blind randomized controlled phase 2/3 trial of AZD1222 (ChAdOx1 nCoV-19) in healthy adults. Trial participant PBMC samples were collected at day 0 and day 28 after the second dose for TCRbeta chain sequencing. CDR1 and CDR2 are read off the germline V gene as SGHAT and FQNNGV. V is pared back by 5 bases and J by 7 bases, with 11 bases lying between the germline termini. The CDR3 contains 12 residues, cysteine and phenylalanine counted. Of the read, only the CDR3 DNA is kept; its 36 bases are in frame from base 1.

The sequence was obtained from an adult in good health. Specimen: peripheral blood, collected on day 0 of AZD1222 vaccination. The chain uses TRBV11-2 and TRBJ2-5; the D gene identity is not certain. The DNA sequence follows: TGTGCCAGCAGCCCCGGTTCGGGGACCCAGTACTTC. Translated, this gives CASSPGSGTQYF.